This T cell receptor (beta chain) was captured in a study of T cells expressing NK-cell markers. Turning to the study itself: Seven of the eight sequenced donors were classified as HCMV-seropositive, and one was classified as seronegative.

Study-level results: In roughly 6 donors, dominant CD3+CD56+NKG2C+ clones formed 1.0-7.0% of CD8+ cells. Unclear, still, was the HCMV specificity of the expanded NKG2C+ T cell clones.

TCRdb reanalyzed the 5' RACE reads, giving one entry per CDR3 protein sequence and no DNA. The repertoire table contains over 150,000 distinct CDR3 sequences. CDR3 size: 13 residues. The V gene's germline CDR1 is SGHKS and CDR2 YYEKEE (reference sequence). Turning to this clonotype: Its antigen remains unidentified.

The V and J genes are TRBV5-5 and TRBJ1-2. Sequenced material: blood T cells: a sorted CD56 or NKG2C T cell subset, CD4+ or CD8+ T cells, or bulk PBMC T cells (not recorded which). The TCR was taken from a man aged 18 to 69 in good health. The CDR3 spells CASSFAEGFGYTF.